This TCR beta chain was recovered during a study of early T cells in non-severe SARS-CoV-2 infection. This clonotype was observed a handful of times. TCRdb redid the calling of the 5' RACE reads with MiXCR, one entry per CDR3 protein. The table includes fewer than 60,000 distinct CDR3 sequences, roughly 9.2% detected once. The CDR3 runs to 15 residues. Germline V gene sequence: CDR1 SGDLS, CDR2 YYNGEE. Between the trimmed V and J ends, which lost 1 base and 3 bases, there was a span of 11 bases. This chain links TRBV9 with TRBJ2-1; tentatively, D is TRBD2 (5 bases). Material for sequencing was whole blood. This sequence was found in an adult who was a healthcare worker with PCR-confirmed SARS-CoV-2 infection or an uninfected control (not recorded which). As DNA, the CDR3 is TGTGCCAGCAGCGTAACGGGGTCCGTCTACAATGAGCAGTTCTTC. This gives the protein CASSVTGSVYNEQFF.